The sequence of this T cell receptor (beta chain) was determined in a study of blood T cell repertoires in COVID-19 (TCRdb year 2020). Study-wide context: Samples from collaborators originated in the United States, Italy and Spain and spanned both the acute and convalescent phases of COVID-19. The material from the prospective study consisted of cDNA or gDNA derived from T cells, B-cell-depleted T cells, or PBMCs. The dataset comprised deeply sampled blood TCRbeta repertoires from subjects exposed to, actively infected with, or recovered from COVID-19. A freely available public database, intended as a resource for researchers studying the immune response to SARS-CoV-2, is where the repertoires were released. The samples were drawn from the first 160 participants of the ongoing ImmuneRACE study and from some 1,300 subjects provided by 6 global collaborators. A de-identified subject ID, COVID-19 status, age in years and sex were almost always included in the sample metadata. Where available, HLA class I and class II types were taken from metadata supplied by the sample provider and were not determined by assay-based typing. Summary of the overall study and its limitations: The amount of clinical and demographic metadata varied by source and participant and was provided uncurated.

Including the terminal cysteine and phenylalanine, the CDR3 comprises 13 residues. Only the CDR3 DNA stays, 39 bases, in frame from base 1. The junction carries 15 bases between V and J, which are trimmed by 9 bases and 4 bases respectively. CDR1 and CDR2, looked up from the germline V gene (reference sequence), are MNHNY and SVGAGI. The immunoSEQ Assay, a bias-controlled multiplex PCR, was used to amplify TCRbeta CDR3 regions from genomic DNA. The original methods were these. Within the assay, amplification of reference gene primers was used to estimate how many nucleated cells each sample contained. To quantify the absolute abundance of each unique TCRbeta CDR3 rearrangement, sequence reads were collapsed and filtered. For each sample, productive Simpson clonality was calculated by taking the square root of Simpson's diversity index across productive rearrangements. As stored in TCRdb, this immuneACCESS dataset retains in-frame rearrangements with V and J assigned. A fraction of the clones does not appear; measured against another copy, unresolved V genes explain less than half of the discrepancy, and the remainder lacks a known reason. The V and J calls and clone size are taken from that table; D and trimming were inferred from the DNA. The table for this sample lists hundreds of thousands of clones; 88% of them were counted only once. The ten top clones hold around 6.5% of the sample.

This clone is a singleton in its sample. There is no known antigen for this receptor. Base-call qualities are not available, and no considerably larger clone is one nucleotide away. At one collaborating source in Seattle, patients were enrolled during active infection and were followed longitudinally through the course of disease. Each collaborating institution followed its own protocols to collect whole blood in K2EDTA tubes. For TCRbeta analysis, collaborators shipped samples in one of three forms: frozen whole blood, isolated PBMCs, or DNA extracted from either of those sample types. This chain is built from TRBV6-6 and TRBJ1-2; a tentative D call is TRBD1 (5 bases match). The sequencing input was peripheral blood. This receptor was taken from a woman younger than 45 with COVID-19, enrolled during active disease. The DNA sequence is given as TGTGCCAGGGGCAGGGTCATATCCTATGGCTACACCTTC. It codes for CARGRVISYGYTF.